Following are 29 T cell receptor beta chains from one sample sequenced in a study of CD8 T cells in Susac syndrome (dated by TCRdb to the late 2010s). Preparation of the library involved the immunoSEQ multiplex PCR assay. RNA was extracted using the RNeasy kit, and roughly 0.5 to 1 microgram was reverse transcribed with random hexamers. TCRdb redid the processing of the public reads, applying fastp at Q25 and MiXCR, and retained in-frame beta chains. Every CDR3 protein is listed once, alongside the most common genes and DNA of its rows. A total of around 150,000 distinct CDR3 sequences appear in this sample, around 95% of them only once. The top ten clonotypes cover roughly 0.2% of the sample. The sequencing input was CD8+ T cells from PBMCs. Receptors were obtained from a human donor with Susac syndrome.

This chain uses TRBV20-1 with TRBJ1-5; D is perhaps TRBD1 (6 bases). The CDR3 totals 14 residues. V was trimmed by 5 bases and J by 2 bases, leaving 13 bases between them. Germline CDR1 and CDR2: DFQATT and SNEGSKA (reference sequence). The CDR3 sequence is CSAGGTGGNQPQHF. For the CDR3, the DNA is TGCAGTGCTGGGGGCACGGGGGGCAATCAGCCCCAGCATTTT.

J is TRBJ2-3 and V is TRBV7-8, with 13 bases aligning to TRBD2. V lost 10 bases to trimming and J lost 2 bases; unmatched junction nucleotides: 6. CDR1 and CDR2 (germline): SGHVS, FQNEAQ. The CDR3 is 15 amino acids. The CDR3 spells CATRTSGRATDTQYF. The CDR3 DNA sequence: TGTGCCACCCGGACTAGCGGGAGAGCCACAGATACGCAGTATTTT.

J is TRBJ2-7 and V is TRBV13; 8 nucleotides match TRBD2. Germline-derived CDR1 and CDR2 are PRHDT and FYEKMQ (reference sequence). The CDR3 spans 16 residues. Trimming cost V 0 bases and J 4 bases; bases outside gene matches: 8. Here the CDR3 DNA reads TGTGCCAGCAGCTTAGGCCGTGCAGCGGGAGCGTACGAGCAGTACTTC. It encodes CASSLGRAAGAYEQYF.

The chain is built from TRBV12-3 or TRBV12-4 and TRBJ1-2; a possible D gene is TRBD1 (5 bases). There are 15 residues in the CDR3. V lost 8 bases and J 3 bases, leaving 19 bases between the germline ends. CDR3: CASPPWDHRYYGYTF. In nucleotides, the CDR3 is TGTGCCAGCCCCCCCTGGGACCACAGATACTATGGCTACACCTTC.

The chain carries TRBV12-3 or TRBV12-4 and TRBJ2-5; a weak D match, TRBD2 (6 bases). Trimming cost V 4 bases and J 1 base, with 7 bases left between them. The CDR3 covers 13 residues. The CDR3, as DNA: TGTGCCAGCAGTTACGGGAGCCAAGAGACCCAGTACTTC. It specifies CASSYGSQETQYF.

This sequence joins TRBV2 and TRBJ1-1; the D is unclear. Per the germline V gene, CDR1 is SNHLY and CDR2 is FYNNEI. This CDR3 has 15 amino acids. The V end lost 1 base, the J end lost 2 bases, and 11 bases lay between the germline ends. The CDR3 loop reads CASSEGEQINTEAFF. The DNA of the CDR3 is TGTGCCAGCAGTGAAGGGGAACAGATCAACACTGAAGCTTTCTTT.

The J gene is TRBJ1-2, the V gene TRBV5-4; TRBD1 might be the D (6 bases). V was pared by 1 base and J by 4 bases, with 14 bases between. The CDR3 is made up of 15 amino acids. CDR1 and CDR2 (germline): SGHNT, YYREEE (reference sequence). As DNA, the CDR3 is TGTGCCAGCAGCTTGTCAGGGGCACCGATCTATGGCTACACCTTC. Protein sequence: CASSLSGAPIYGYTF.

For the CDR3, the DNA is TGTGCCTGGAATACGGGCACCGGGGAGCTGTTTTTT. Protein product: CAWNTGTGELFF. The V and J genes are TRBV30 and TRBJ2-2; unclear D gene. Per the germline V gene, CDR1 is GTSNPN and CDR2 is SVGIG (reference sequence). V was cut by 4 bases and J by 4 bases, with 7 bases left in between. This CDR3 comprises 12 residues.

This chain uses TRBV20-1 with TRBJ2-3; 12 bases match TRBD2. J lost 3 bases, V lost 5 bases, and 12 bases had no gene match. The V gene's germline CDR1 is DFQATT and CDR2 SNEGSKA (reference sequence). The CDR3 consists of 17 residues. The CDR3 DNA follows: TGCAGTGCTCTCCCGGCGACTAGCGGGAGTAGGACAGATACGCAGTATTTT. Protein: CSALPATSGSRTDTQYF.

The chain has TRBV3-1 and TRBJ2-5; the match to TRBD1 covers 8 bases. This CDR3 comprises 13 residues. The germline V gene has CDR1 LGHDT and CDR2 YNNKEL (reference sequence). V dropped 3 bases and J dropped 4; count of bases not matched to a gene: 1. The CDR3 DNA sequence: TGTGCCAGCAGCCATCAGGGGGCAGAGACCCAGTACTTC. It codes for CASSHQGAETQYF.

The genes are TRBV29-1 and TRBJ2-1, with 8 nucleotides matching TRBD2. There are 16 residues in the CDR3. Germline-derived CDR1 and CDR2 are SQVTM and ANQGSEA. J gave up 4 bases and V 6 bases, and 14 bases lay outside the gene matches. The CDR3 loop reads CSVRGGAEGPYNEQFF. For the CDR3, the DNA is TGCAGCGTCCGGGGGGGGGCAGAAGGACCTTACAATGAGCAGTTCTTC.

Written as DNA, the CDR3 is TGTGCCAGCAGTTTATCTCAGACTAGCAACAATGAGCAGTTCTTC. It codes for CASSLSQTSNNEQFF. The V gene is TRBV27, the J gene TRBJ2-1; TRBD2 matches 7 bases. Germline CDR1 MNHEY, CDR2 SMNVEV (reference sequence). The V and J ends lost 0 bases and 5 bases, in that order; junction bases with no gene match: 4. The CDR3 covers 15 residues.

This chain links TRBV6-1 with TRBJ2-1; 7 bases are a match to TRBD2. With V trimmed by 4 bases and J by 8 bases, 14 bases remained unmatched. The CDR3 runs to 16 residues. The germline V gene encodes CDR1 MNHNS and CDR2 SASEGT. This chain's CDR3 is CASSGPAGAGWDEQFF. The DNA of the CDR3 is TGTGCCAGCAGTGGACCTGCGGGAGCGGGCTGGGATGAGCAGTTCTTC.

The V and J genes are TRBV4-2 and TRBJ2-1; TRBD2 aligns across 9 bases. CDR1 and CDR2 from the germline V gene are LGHNA and YNFKEQ. The CDR3 contains 14 residues. After removal of 3 bases from V and 6 bases from J, the junction contained 3 bases not matched to a gene. The CDR3 loop reads CASSQEGLANEQFF. DNA of the CDR3: TGTGCCAGCAGCCAGGAGGGACTAGCCAATGAGCAGTTCTTC.

This chain links TRBV23-1 with TRBJ2-3; 13 positions agree with TRBD2. TRBV23-1 is reported as an ORF; its role is uncertain. The V gene end was trimmed by 4 bases and the J gene end by 2 bases; junction bases not matched to a gene: 3. CDR3 length equals 16 residues. The CDR3 coding sequence is TGCGCCAGCAGTCGGACTAGCGGGAGTGACACAGATACGCAGTATTTT. Its translation is CASSRTSGSDTDTQYF.

The chain joins TRBV7-8 to TRBJ2-5, with a tentative D call TRBD1 (5 bases). This CDR3 region has 15 residues. The germline V gene has CDR1 SGHVS and CDR2 FQNEAQ. The V end was cut by 6 bases, the J end by 3 bases, with 17 bases between. The CDR3 DNA follows: TGTGCCAGCAGATACTTACAAGACAGTGAAGAGACCCAGTACTTC. Its translation: CASRYLQDSEETQYF. Variable domain in full (rest from reference TRBV7-8 and TRBJ2-5): GAGVSQSPRYKVAKRGQDVALRCDPISGHVSLFWYQQALGQGPEFLTYFQNEAQLDKSGLPSDRFFAERPEGSVSTLKIQRTQQEDSAVYLCASRYLQDSEETQYFGPGTRLLVL.

The CDR3 bases are TGTGCCAGCAGCTTCCGACTAGCGGGAGTGTACAATGAGCAGTTCTTC. This sequence encodes CASSFRLAGVYNEQFF. The gene calls are TRBV11-2 and TRBJ2-1; the match to TRBD2 covers 12 bases. The V and J ends lost 3 bases and 4 bases, in that order; junction bases with no gene match: 4. Germline assignment: CDR1 SGHAT and CDR2 FQNNGV. CDR3 length: 16 amino acids.

The rearrangement uses TRBV20-1 and TRBJ2-3, with 8 bases lining up with TRBD1. CDR1 DFQATT and CDR2 SNEGSKA come from the germline V gene (reference sequence). The CDR3 has 13 residues. The V segment lost 5 bases and the J segment 4 bases; nucleotides outside the gene matches: 5. CDR3 sequence reads: CSAGTGWPDTQYF. As DNA, the CDR3 is TGCAGTGCTGGGACAGGATGGCCAGATACGCAGTATTTT.

A single count supports this clonotype. The chain uses TRBV7-6 and TRBJ2-1, with D tentatively TRBD2 (6 bases). V lost 0 bases to trimming and J lost 0 bases, with 12 bases between them. CDR1 SGHVS and CDR2 FNYEAQ come from the germline V gene. This CDR3 region has 17 residues. The CDR3 DNA reads TGTGCCAGCAGCTTAGCCGAGGGAGGTACCTCCTACAATGAGCAGTTCTTC. Amino acid sequence: CASSLAEGGTSYNEQFF. Full variable domain (rest looked up from reference TRBV7-6 and TRBJ2-1): GAGVSQSPRYKVTKRGQDVALRCDPISGHVSLYWYRQALGQGPEFLTYFNYEAQQDKSGLPNDRFSAERPEGSISTLTIQRTEQRDSAMYRCASSLAEGGTSYNEQFFGPGTRLTVL.

This chain links TRBV14 with TRBJ2-1; D might be TRBD1 or TRBD2, each matching 5 bases. Looked up from germline, CDR1 is SGHDN and CDR2 is FVKESK. This CDR3 region has 16 residues. Trimming removed 6 bases from V and 0 bases from J, with 15 bases in between. The CDR3 loop reads CASRQSGRASYNEQFF. Written as DNA, the CDR3 is TGTGCCAGCAGACAATCGGGGCGGGCCTCCTACAATGAGCAGTTCTTC.

This clonotype was observed once. Here the CDR3 reads CATSRDIKGDPNYGYTF. The CDR3 nucleotides read TGTGCCACCAGCAGAGATATTAAGGGAGACCCTAACTATGGCTACACCTTC. The V call is TRBV15, the J call TRBJ1-2; D is uncertain. CDR1 is LNHNV and CDR2 is YYDKDF in the germline V gene (reference sequence). The CDR3 length is 17 residues. Between the trimmed V and J ends, which lost 0 bases and 0 bases, there was a span of 14 bases.

The chain is built from TRBV3-1 and TRBJ1-1; unclear D gene. Germline assignment: CDR1 LGHDT and CDR2 YNNKEL (reference sequence). Trimming took 4 bases from V and 5 from J, leaving 11 bases between them. The CDR3 is 13 amino acids. Written as DNA, the CDR3 is TGTGCCAGCAGCCCCCAGCTGACAACTGAAGCTTTCTTT. Translating it yields CASSPQLTTEAFF.

The chain uses TRBV19 and TRBJ2-7; D is perhaps TRBD1 (6 bases). Germline CDR1 LNHDA, CDR2 SQIVND (reference sequence). The CDR3 contains 15 residues. Trimming took 1 base from V and 1 from J, leaving 11 bases between them. CDR3 bases: TGTGCCAGTAGTATAGCCCGGGACATTTCCTACGAGCAGTACTTC. Residues: CASSIARDISYEQYF.

The genes are TRBV4-1 and TRBJ2-1; 8 bases are a match to TRBD2. Per germline, CDR1 MGHRA and CDR2 YSYEKL. V was clipped by 4 bases and J by 9 bases; unmatched bases: 14. The CDR3 loop spans 16 amino acids. This CDR3 is CASSRQAGAGLVEQFF. The CDR3 DNA sequence: TGCGCCAGCAGCCGTCAAGCGGGAGCTGGTTTGGTTGAGCAGTTCTTC.

The chain has TRBV27 and TRBJ2-2, with a possible D match to TRBD2 (5 bases). Germline CDR1 reads MNHEY; CDR2 reads SMNVEV (reference sequence). The CDR3 is 15 amino acids. Trimming cost V 6 bases and J 3 bases, with 14 bases left between them. CDR3 in DNA: TGTGCCAGCAGCTTGGGTCGGGGATACACCGGGGAGCTGTTTTTT. Translated, it gives CASSLGRGYTGELFF.

The rearrangement joins TRBV28 to TRBJ2-4, with TRBD2 identical over 7 bases. Trimming took 3 bases from V and 7 from J; bases not matched to a gene: 6. The CDR3 spans 14 residues. Germline CDR1 reads MDHEN; CDR2 reads SYDVKM. The CDR3 here is CASSFETGGNIQYF. The CDR3 nucleotides read TGTGCCAGCAGTTTCGAAACGGGGGGTAACATTCAGTACTTC.

The V call is TRBV3-1, the J call TRBJ2-2, with TRBD2 identical over 10 bases. Germline V gene data show CDR1 as LGHDT and CDR2 as YNNKEL (reference sequence). The CDR3 covers 16 residues. Trimming took 5 bases from V and 3 from J; bases not matched to a gene: 6. The CDR3 sequence is CASSYSGRMDTGELFF. The CDR3 coding sequence is TGTGCCAGCAGCTATAGCGGGAGGATGGACACCGGGGAGCTGTTTTTT.

The chain links TRBV12-3 or TRBV12-4 to TRBJ2-7; D gene uncertain. CDR3 length equals 12 residues. V was cut by 1 base and J by 9 bases, with 10 bases left in between. The CDR3 DNA is TGTGCCAGCAGTTTAGAGGGATTACGGCAGTACTTC. Amino acids: CASSLEGLRQYF.

V and J are TRBV10-2 and TRBJ2-1, with 10 nucleotides matching TRBD2. Trimming at V came to 9 bases and at J to 5 bases, leaving 4 bases not matched to a gene. The germline CDR1 and CDR2 sequences are WSHSY and SAAADI. The CDR3 spans 13 residues. The CDR3 reads CASNSGRNNEQFF. In nucleotides, the CDR3 is TGCGCCAGTAATAGCGGGAGGAACAATGAGCAGTTCTTC.